These T cell receptor beta chains were read from a single sample in a study of cytomegalovirus exposure and HLA in healthy donors. The data were produced by immunoSEQ multiplex PCR, yet TCRdb's version contains in-frame clones alone and is incomplete. In the table there are 100,000 or so clones, approximately 78% of which are singletons. Sequencing input: PBMCs. These TCRs come from a woman in her forties in good health and CMV-seropositive. Both conserved end residues are part of each CDR3. A D gene is named only where the DNA matches it firmly. Size is omitted from some rows. Given values are once, few, many or a class for expanded clones.

D,length,J,size,V,CDR3,DNA
TRBD2,19,TRBJ2-3,.,TRBV4-3,CASSQDRATARAGTDTQYF,TGCGCCAGCAGCCAAGATCGAGCGACGGCGCGAGCGGGAACAGATACGCAGTATTTT
.,13,TRBJ1-4,.,TRBV6-1,CASPGADNEKLFF,TGTGCCAGCCCTGGGGCAGATAATGAAAAACTGTTTTTT
.,17,TRBJ2-2,.,TRBV14,CASSQDLGGRYTGELFF,TGTGCCAGCAGCCAAGATCTTGGGGGGAGATACACCGGGGAGCTGTTTTTT
.,14,TRBJ1-5,few,TRBV6-6,CASSFPGIGQPQHF,TGTGCCAGCAGTTTCCCAGGGATTGGGCAGCCCCAGCATTTT
.,15,TRBJ2-3,.,TRBV9,CASSVEDSNTDTQYF,TGTGCCAGCAGCGTAGAAGACTCAAACACAGATACGCAGTATTTT
.,16,TRBJ1-1,few,TRBV28,CASSGGGQALNTEAFF,TGTGCCAGCAGTGGGGGCGGGCAGGCTTTGAACACTGAAGCTTTCTTT
TRBD1,14,TRBJ2-5,.,TRBV11-2,CASSEGQIQETQYF,TGTGCCAGCAGCGAGGGACAGATCCAAGAGACCCAGTACTTC
TRBD1,14,TRBJ2-5,.,TRBV6-1,CASGDGQGAETQYF,TGTGCCAGCGGAGATGGACAGGGGGCAGAGACCCAGTACTTC
.,14,TRBJ1-2,few,TRBV18,CASSPPPGDYGYTF,TGTGCCAGCTCACCACCGCCAGGGGACTATGGCTACACCTTC
.,15,TRBJ1-2,.,TRBV5-4,CASSLSVRSSYGYTF,TGTGCCAGCAGCTTGTCCGTCAGAAGTTCCTATGGCTACACCTTC
.,15,TRBJ2-1,.,TRBV4-3,CASSQDGGSGNEQFF,TGCGCCAGCAGCCAAGACGGGGGATCCGGCAATGAGCAGTTCTTC
TRBD1,14,TRBJ2-1,.,TRBV7-2,CASATGVPSNEQFF,TGTGCCAGCGCTACAGGGGTCCCCTCCAATGAGCAGTTCTTC
TRBD2,13,TRBJ2-7,.,TRBV2,CAGQTSGGYEQYF,TGTGCCGGCCAGACTAGCGGGGGTTACGAGCAGTACTTC
TRBD1,13,TRBJ2-2,.,TRBV29-1,CSVTGVNTGELFF,TGCAGCGTGACAGGGGTGAACACCGGGGAGCTGTTTTTT
.,15,TRBJ1-1,many,TRBV7-9,CASSLGQFAVAEAFF,TGTGCCAGCAGCTTAGGACAGTTTGCGGTAGCTGAAGCTTTCTTT
TRBD2,15,TRBJ2-7,.,TRBV11-1,CASSLQSGSQNEQYF,TGTGCCAGCAGCTTACAAAGCGGGAGTCAGAACGAGCAGTACTTC
TRBD1,14,TRBJ1-5,.,TRBV2,CASWSGQGNQPQHF,TGTGCCAGCTGGTCTGGACAGGGCAATCAGCCCCAGCATTTT
TRBD1,16,TRBJ2-5,.,TRBV10-2,CASRKGQGSIEETQYF,TGCGCCAGCAGGAAGGGACAGGGCAGCATCGAAGAGACCCAGTACTTC